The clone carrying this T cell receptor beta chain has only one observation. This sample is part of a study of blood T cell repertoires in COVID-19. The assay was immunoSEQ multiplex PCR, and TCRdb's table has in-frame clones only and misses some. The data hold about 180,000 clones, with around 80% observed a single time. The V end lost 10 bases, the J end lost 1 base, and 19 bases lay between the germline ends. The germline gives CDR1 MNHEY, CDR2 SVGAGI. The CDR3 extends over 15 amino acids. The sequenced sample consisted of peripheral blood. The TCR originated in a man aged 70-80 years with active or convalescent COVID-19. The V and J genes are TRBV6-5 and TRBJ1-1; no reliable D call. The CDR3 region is CANKELHRPNTEAFF. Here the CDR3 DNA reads TGTGCCAACAAGGAGCTACACCGGCCGAACACTGAAGCTTTCTTT.